The subject of this entry is one T cell receptor (beta chain). Original handling: Researchers report that nucleated cell counts were estimated from reference gene primer amplification. Profiling relied on immunoSEQ multiplex PCR, and the TCRdb table lists in-frame clones only, not all of them. The DNA gave D and trimming, while V, J and clone size come from that table. The sample has under 140,000 clones, 76% seen once. The junction had 4 bases not matched to a gene; V was cut back by 3 bases and J by 4 bases. The CDR3 loop spans 14 amino acids. Germline-derived CDR1 and CDR2 are GTSNPN and SVGIG (reference sequence). This sample stems from a study of blood T cell repertoires in COVID-19. Study as a whole: The study drew acute and convalescent COVID-19 samples from the United States, Italy and Spain. PBMCs, B-cell-depleted T cells, or T cells were the source of the cDNA or gDNA that made up the material.

Material: peripheral blood. This TCR came from a woman older than 75 with acute or convalescent COVID-19. V gene TRBV30 combines with J gene TRBJ2-5; TRBD2 agrees at 11 bases. The CDR3 reads CAWSPGTSGETQYF. The CDR3 nucleotides are TGTGCCTGGAGCCCCGGGACTAGCGGAGAGACCCAGTACTTC.